This TCR beta chain was obtained from a study of T cells in localized non-small cell lung cancer. The uninvolved lung lay at least 2 cm from the tumor margin and lacked atypia. Worth noting for this clone: Antigen: not known.

The V and J ends lost 9 bases and 0 bases, in that order; junction bases with no gene match: 7. Germline V CDR1 and CDR2: LNHDA, SQIVND (reference sequence). The CDR3 is made up of 15 amino acids. Study results and limitations: Researchers found a median around 50 of the top 100 tumor clones in adjacent lung. There was an association of higher blood T cell density with longer overall survival. The tumor had only one region sequenced, so heterogeneity remains possible.

Data came from immunoSEQ multiplex PCR; TCRdb stores just in-frame clones and leaves some out. The table lists around 1,800 clones, around 30% of them singletons. The sequencing here drew on normal lung tissue next to the tumor, taken before any cancer treatment. The clonotype comes from a male donor at least 60 years old with stage II squamous cell lung carcinoma. The gene calls are TRBV19 and TRBJ1-5, with 8 bases identical to TRBD1. The CDR3: CASQDRVYSNQPQHF. The CDR3 DNA is TGTGCCAGCCAGGACAGGGTTTATAGCAATCAGCCCCAGCATTTT.